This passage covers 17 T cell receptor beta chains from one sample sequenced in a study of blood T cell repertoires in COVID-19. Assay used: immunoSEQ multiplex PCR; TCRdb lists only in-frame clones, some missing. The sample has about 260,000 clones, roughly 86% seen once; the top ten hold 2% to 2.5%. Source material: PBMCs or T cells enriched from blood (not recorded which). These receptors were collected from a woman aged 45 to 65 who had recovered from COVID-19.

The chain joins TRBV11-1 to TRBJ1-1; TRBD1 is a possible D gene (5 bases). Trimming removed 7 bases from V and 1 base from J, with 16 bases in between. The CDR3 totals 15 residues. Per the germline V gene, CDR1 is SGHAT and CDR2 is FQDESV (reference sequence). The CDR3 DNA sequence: TGTGCCAGCACTCCCTCGCAGGGCTGGAACACTGAAGCTTTCTTT. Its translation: CASTPSQGWNTEAFF.

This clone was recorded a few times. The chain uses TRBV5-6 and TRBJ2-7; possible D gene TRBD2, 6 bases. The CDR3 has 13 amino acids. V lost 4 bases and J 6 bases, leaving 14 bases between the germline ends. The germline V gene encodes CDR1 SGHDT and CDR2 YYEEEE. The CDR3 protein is CASSRRARGEQYF. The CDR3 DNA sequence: TGTGCCAGCAGCCGGAGGGCGAGGGGCGAGCAGTACTTC.

The CDR3 sequence is CASSPTGLLNRYTF. The DNA of the CDR3 is TGTGCCAGTAGTCCAACGGGACTCTTGAACCGCTACACCTTC. The chain has TRBV19 and TRBJ1-2; the D gene is possibly TRBD1 (5 bases). The CDR3 totals 14 residues. V was trimmed by 5 bases and J by 9 bases, leaving 19 bases between them. Germline V lookup: CDR1 LNHDA, CDR2 SQIVND (reference sequence).

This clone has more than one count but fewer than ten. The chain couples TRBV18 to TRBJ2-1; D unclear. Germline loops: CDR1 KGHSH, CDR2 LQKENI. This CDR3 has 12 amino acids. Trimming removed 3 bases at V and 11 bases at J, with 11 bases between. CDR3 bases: TGTGCCAGCTCACCCACTACCGACCAGCAGTTCTTC. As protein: CASSPTTDQQFF.

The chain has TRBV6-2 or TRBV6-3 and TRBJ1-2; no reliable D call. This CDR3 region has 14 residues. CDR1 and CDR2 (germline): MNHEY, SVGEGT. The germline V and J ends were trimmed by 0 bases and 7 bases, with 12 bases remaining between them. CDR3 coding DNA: TGTGCCAGCAGTTACTCCGGGAGCCCGGGTGGCTACACCTTC. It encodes CASSYSGSPGGYTF.

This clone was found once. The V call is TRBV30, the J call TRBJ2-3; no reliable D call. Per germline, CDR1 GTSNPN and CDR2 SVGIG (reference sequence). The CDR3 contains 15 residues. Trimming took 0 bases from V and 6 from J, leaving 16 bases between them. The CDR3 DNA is TGTGCCTGGAGTGTATTGAGCTCTGATGTGGATACGCAGTATTTT. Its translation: CAWSVLSSDVDTQYF.

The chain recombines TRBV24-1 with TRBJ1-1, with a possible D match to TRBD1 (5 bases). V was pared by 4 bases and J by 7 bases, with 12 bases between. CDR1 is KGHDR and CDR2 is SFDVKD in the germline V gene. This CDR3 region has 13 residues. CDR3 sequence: CATSDSRDFEAFF. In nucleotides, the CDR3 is TGTGCCACCAGTGACTCCCGGGACTTTGAAGCTTTCTTT.

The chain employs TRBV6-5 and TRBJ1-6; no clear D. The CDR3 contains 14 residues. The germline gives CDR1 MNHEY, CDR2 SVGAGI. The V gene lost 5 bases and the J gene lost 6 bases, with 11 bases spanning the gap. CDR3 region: CASSRPGPNSPLHF. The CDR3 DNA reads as TGTGCCAGCAGTCGGCCAGGCCCTAATTCACCCCTCCACTTT.

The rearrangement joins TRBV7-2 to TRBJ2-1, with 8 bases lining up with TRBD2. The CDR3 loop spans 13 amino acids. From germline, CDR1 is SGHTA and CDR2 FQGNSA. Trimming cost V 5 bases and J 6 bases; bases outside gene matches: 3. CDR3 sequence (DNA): TGTGCCAGCAGCCGAACTAGCGGCAATGAGCAGTTCTTC. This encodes CASSRTSGNEQFF.

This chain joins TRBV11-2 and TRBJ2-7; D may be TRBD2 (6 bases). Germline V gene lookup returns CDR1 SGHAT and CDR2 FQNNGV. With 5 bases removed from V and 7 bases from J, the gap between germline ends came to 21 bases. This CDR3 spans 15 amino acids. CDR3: CASSRDLASVGEQYF. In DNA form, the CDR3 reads TGTGCCAGCAGCAGAGATCTAGCGTCCGTAGGGGAGCAGTACTTC.

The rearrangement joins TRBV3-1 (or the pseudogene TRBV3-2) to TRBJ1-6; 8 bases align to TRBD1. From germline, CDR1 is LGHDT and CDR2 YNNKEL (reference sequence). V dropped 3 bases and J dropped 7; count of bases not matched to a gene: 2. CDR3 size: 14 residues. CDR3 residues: CASSQAGGNSPLHF. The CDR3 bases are TGTGCCAGCAGCCAGGCAGGGGGCAATTCACCCCTCCACTTT.

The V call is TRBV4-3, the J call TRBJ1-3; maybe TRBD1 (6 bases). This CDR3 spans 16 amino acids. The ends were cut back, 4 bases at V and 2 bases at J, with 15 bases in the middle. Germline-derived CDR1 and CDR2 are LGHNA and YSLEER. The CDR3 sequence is CASSPGTFRAGNTIYF. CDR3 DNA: TGCGCCAGCAGCCCAGGGACATTTAGAGCTGGAAACACCATATATTTT.

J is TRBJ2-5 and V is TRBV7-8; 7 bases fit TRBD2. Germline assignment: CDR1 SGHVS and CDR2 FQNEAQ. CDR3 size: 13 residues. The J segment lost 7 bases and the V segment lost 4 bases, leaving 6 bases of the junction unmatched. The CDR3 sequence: CASSWGGTVTQYF. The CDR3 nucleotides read TGTGCCAGCAGCTGGGGAGGGACCGTGACCCAGTACTTC.

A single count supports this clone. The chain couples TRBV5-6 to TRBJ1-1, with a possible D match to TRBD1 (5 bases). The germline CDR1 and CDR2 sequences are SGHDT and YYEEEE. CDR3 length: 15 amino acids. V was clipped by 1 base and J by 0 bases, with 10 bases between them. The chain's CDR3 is CASSLPAGLNTEAFF. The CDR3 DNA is TGTGCCAGCAGCTTGCCGGCAGGGTTGAACACTGAAGCTTTCTTT.

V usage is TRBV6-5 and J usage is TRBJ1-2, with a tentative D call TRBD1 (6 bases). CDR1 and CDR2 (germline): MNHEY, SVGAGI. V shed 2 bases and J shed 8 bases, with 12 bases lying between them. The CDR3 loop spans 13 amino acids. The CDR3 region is CASSYGQFGGYTF. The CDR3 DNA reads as TGTGCCAGCAGTTACGGACAGTTTGGCGGCTACACCTTC.

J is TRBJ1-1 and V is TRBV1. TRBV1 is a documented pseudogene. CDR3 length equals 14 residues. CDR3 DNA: TGCACCAGCAGCCGGGGTGGGGGGAAGCCTGAAGCTTTCTTT. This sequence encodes CTSSRGGGKPEAFF.

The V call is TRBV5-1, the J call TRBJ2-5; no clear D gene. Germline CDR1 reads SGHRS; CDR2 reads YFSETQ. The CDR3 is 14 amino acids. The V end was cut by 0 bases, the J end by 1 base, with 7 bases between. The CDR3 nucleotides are TGCGCCAGCAGCTTGGTTCAGTTCCAAGAGACCCAGTACTTC. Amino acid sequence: CASSLVQFQETQYF.